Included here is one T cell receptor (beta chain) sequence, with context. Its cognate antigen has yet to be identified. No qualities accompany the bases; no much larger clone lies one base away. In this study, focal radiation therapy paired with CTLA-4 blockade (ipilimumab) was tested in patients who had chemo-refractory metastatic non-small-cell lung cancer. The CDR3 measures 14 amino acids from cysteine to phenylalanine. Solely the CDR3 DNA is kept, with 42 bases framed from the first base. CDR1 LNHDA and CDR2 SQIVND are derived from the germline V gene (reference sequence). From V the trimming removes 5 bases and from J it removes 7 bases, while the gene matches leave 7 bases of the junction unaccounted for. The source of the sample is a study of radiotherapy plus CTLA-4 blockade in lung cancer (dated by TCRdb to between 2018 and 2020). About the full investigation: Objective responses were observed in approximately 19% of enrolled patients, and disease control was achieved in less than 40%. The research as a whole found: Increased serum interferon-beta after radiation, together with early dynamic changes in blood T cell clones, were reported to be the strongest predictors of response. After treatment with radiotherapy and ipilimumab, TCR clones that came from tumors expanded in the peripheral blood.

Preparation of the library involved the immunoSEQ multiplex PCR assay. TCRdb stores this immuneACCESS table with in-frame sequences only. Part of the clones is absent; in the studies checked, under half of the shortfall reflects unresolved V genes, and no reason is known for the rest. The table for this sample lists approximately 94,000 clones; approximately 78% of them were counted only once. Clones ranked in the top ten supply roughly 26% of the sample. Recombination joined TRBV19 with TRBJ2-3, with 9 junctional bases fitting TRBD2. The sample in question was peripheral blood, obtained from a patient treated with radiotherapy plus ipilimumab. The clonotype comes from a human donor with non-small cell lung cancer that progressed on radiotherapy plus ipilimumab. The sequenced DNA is TGTGCCAGTAGTTGGGCGGGAGGGCCTTATACGCAGTATTTT. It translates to CASSWAGGPYTQYF. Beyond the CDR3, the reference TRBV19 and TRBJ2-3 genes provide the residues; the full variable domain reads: DGGITQSPKYLFRKEGQNVTLSCEQNLNHDAMYWYRQDPGQGLRLIYYSQIVNDFQKGDIAEGYSVSREKKESFPLTVTSAQKNPTAFYLCASSWAGGPYTQYFGPGTRLTVL.